The 27 T cell receptor beta chains below were found in one sample sequenced in a study of cytomegalovirus exposure and HLA in healthy donors. 13 Jbeta primers and 60 Vbeta primers were used for the PCR. TCRdb keeps only in-frame clones here, not all; method: immunoSEQ multiplex PCR. The data show 95,000 to 110,000 clones, less than 85% seen once. The sequenced sample was PBMCs. All receptors come from a man aged 18 to 30 in good health and CMV-seronegative.

This clone was counted only a few times. V usage is TRBV15 and J usage is TRBJ2-3; D gene ambiguous. V was cut by 0 bases and J by 3 bases, with 10 bases left in between. This CDR3 comprises 15 residues. Germline-derived CDR1 and CDR2 are LNHNV and YYDKDF (reference sequence). The CDR3 loop is CATSRDQDFTDTQYF. The CDR3 nucleotides are TGTGCCACCAGCAGAGATCAGGATTTTACAGATACGCAGTATTTT.

The chain links TRBV10-3 to TRBJ2-1, with TRBD2 matching over 14 bases. CDR3 length equals 16 residues. The germline V gene encodes CDR1 ENHRY and CDR2 SYGVKD. V was clipped by 3 bases and J by 5 bases; unmatched bases: 3. The CDR3 loop reads CAISEGTSGGHNEQFF. CDR3 sequence (DNA): TGTGCCATCAGTGAAGGGACTAGCGGGGGCCACAATGAGCAGTTCTTC.

The chain joins TRBV6-6 to TRBJ2-3, with TRBD1 identical over 7 bases. The CDR3 contains 16 residues. The V gene end was trimmed by 1 base and the J gene end by 3 bases; junction bases not matched to a gene: 7. CDR1 and CDR2 (germline): MNHNY, SVGAGI (reference sequence). CDR3: CASSYYRPGGTDTQYF. The CDR3 bases are TGTGCCAGCAGTTACTATCGACCAGGGGGAACAGATACGCAGTATTTT.

The chain employs TRBV7-9 and TRBJ2-7, with 10 bases aligning to TRBD1. The CDR3 loop spans 15 amino acids. Germline CDR1 is SEHNR and CDR2 is FQNEAQ (reference sequence). J lost 6 bases, V lost 2 bases, and 7 bases had no gene match. CDR3 amino acids: CASSLPGTGVGEQYF. The CDR3 DNA is TGTGCCAGCAGCTTACCCGGGACAGGGGTGGGCGAGCAGTACTTC.

The rearrangement uses TRBV13 and TRBJ2-7; D is perhaps TRBD2 (6 bases). Germline V gene data show CDR1 as PRHDT and CDR2 as FYEKMQ (reference sequence). The CDR3 runs 15 residues. V was cut by 1 base and J by 5 bases, with 15 bases left in between. CDR3 residues: CASSLAAGPKDEQYF. As DNA, the CDR3 is TGTGCCAGCAGCTTAGCGGCGGGACCCAAGGACGAGCAGTACTTC.

A few counts support this clone. The rearrangement links TRBV7-3 to TRBJ2-2; weak D call: TRBD2 (6 bases). Germline V gene sequence: CDR1 SGHTA, CDR2 FQGTGA. Trimming pared 2 bases from V and 2 bases from J, leaving 9 bases between. The CDR3 spans 15 residues. CDR3 region: CASSLSGSNTGELFF. Written as DNA, the CDR3 is TGTGCCAGCAGCTTATCCGGGAGCAACACCGGGGAGCTGTTTTTT.

This sequence joins TRBV18 and TRBJ1-1, with D possibly matching TRBD1 (5 bases). V shed 1 base and J shed 5 bases, with 14 bases lying between them. Germline V gives CDR1 KGHSH, CDR2 LQKENI. The CDR3 loop spans 15 amino acids. CDR3 in DNA: TGTGCCAGCTCACCACTCGCACGGACAACAACTGAAGCTTTCTTT. Residues: CASSPLARTTTEAFF. Complete variable domain (other parts from reference TRBV18 and TRBJ1-1): NAGVMQNPRHLVRRRGQEARLRCSPMKGHSHVYWYRQLPEEGLKFMVYLQKENIIDESGMPKERFSAEFPKEGPSILRIQQVVRGDSAAYFCASSPLARTTTEAFFGQGTRLTVV.

The rearrangement uses TRBV4-3 and TRBJ2-5, with 9 bases aligning to TRBD1. Unmatched junction bases numbered 9, after V lost 3 bases and J lost 7 bases. This CDR3 contains 15 residues. Germline assignment: CDR1 LGHNA and CDR2 YSLEER. The CDR3 protein is CASSQGTGTLGTQYF. DNA of the CDR3: TGCGCCAGCAGCCAGGGGACAGGGACTCTCGGGACCCAGTACTTC.

The chain employs TRBV7-8 and TRBJ2-7, with a weak D call TRBD2 (7 bases). Germline assignment: CDR1 SGHVS and CDR2 FQNEAQ. The ends were cut back, 5 bases at V and 5 bases at J, with 19 bases in the middle. CDR3 size: 15 residues. The CDR3, as DNA: TGTGCCAGCAGCCGACCCGGGGGGCAGGGGAACGAGCAGTACTTC. Encoded protein: CASSRPGGQGNEQYF.

This clone has more than one count but fewer than ten. The genes are TRBV6-4 and TRBJ2-3; 13 bases align to TRBD2. CDR1 and CDR2 (germline): MRHNA, SNTAGT. Trimming at V came to 7 bases and at J to 4 bases, leaving 5 bases not matched to a gene. The CDR3 sequence is 15 residues long. In nucleotides, the CDR3 is TGTGCCAGCAAAAAACTAGCGGGGGGGCCAGATACGCAGTATTTT. Amino acids: CASKKLAGGPDTQYF.

The chain links TRBV5-4 to TRBJ1-2; the match to TRBD1 covers 9 bases. There are 15 residues in the CDR3. The ends lost 4 bases at V and 3 bases at J; junction bases unmatched: 7. CDR1 is SGHNT and CDR2 is YYREEE in the germline V gene (reference sequence). The CDR3 loop is CASSPGQGLDYGYTF. The CDR3 nucleotides read TGTGCCAGCAGCCCGGGACAGGGACTAGACTATGGCTACACCTTC.

This clone was found a few times. The chain links TRBV5-1 to TRBJ2-3, with 10 bases identical to TRBD1. V was pared by 5 bases and J by 5 bases, with 11 bases of the junction left unmatched. CDR3 length: 16 amino acids. Per germline, CDR1 SGHRS and CDR2 YFSETQ. The CDR3 is CASSPEDRGAQDTQYF. DNA of the CDR3: TGCGCCAGCAGTCCCGAGGACAGGGGGGCACAAGATACGCAGTATTTT.

The rearrangement links TRBV7-2 to TRBJ1-4; the match to TRBD1 covers 7 bases. This CDR3 is 15 amino acids long. Germline V lookup: CDR1 SGHTA, CDR2 FQGNSA. Losses at the gene ends were 5 bases for V and 7 bases for J; bases not matched to a gene: 10. CDR3 DNA: TGTGCCAGCAGCATCCGACAGGGTGTAGGTGAAAAACTGTTTTTT. It specifies CASSIRQGVGEKLFF.

The gene calls are TRBV6-1 and TRBJ1-5; D is possibly TRBD1 (5 bases). Between the trimmed V and J ends, which lost 8 bases and 6 bases, there was a span of 20 bases. Germline V gene lookup returns CDR1 MNHNS and CDR2 SASEGT. This CDR3 is built from 15 residues. This CDR3 is CASVIMGGSGQPQHF. CDR3 DNA sequence: TGTGCCAGCGTTATAATGGGGGGGTCGGGTCAGCCCCAGCATTTT.

About this clone itself: Germline and junction disagree at one end, which may indicate a read error. This rearrangement joins TRBV6-1 to TRBJ2-3; maybe TRBD2 (7 bases). This CDR3 region has 15 residues. Per the germline V gene, CDR1 is MNHNS and CDR2 is SASEGT. The DNA of the CDR3 is TGTGCCAGCAGTCAAGCTGGCGGGGGCCTAGATACGCAGTATTTT. This sequence encodes CASSQAGGGLDTQYF.

This sequence joins TRBV15 and TRBJ2-7, with TRBD1 matching 8 bases. The germline gives CDR1 LNHNV, CDR2 YYDKDF (reference sequence). Germline trimming cut 1 base from V and 7 bases from J; bases unmatched to any gene: 12. This CDR3 has 16 residues. The CDR3 nucleotides are TGTGCCACCAGCAGAGGCCGGAACCGACAGGGGAGGGAGCAGTACTTC. As protein: CATSRGRNRQGREQYF.

This clone was detected only once. This chain links TRBV27 with TRBJ2-7; 8 bases match TRBD1. CDR1 and CDR2 from the germline V gene are MNHEY and SMNVEV (reference sequence). The V and J ends lost 6 bases and 6 bases, in that order; junction bases with no gene match: 10. This CDR3 region has 14 residues. The CDR3 protein is CASRMRQGRIEQYF. Here the CDR3 DNA reads TGTGCCAGCAGGATGAGACAGGGGCGGATCGAGCAGTACTTC.

The gene calls are TRBV15 and TRBJ2-1; 10 positions match TRBD1. Germline values: CDR1 LNHNV, CDR2 YYDKDF (reference sequence). The CDR3 is 15 residues long. V lost 4 bases to trimming and J lost 8 bases; unmatched junction nucleotides: 8. CDR3 bases: TGTGCCACCAGCAAGGGACAGGGGAAGATTGATGAGCAGTTCTTC. Translated, it gives CATSKGQGKIDEQFF.

The rearrangement joins TRBV2 to TRBJ2-7; 9 positions match TRBD1. The CDR3 runs 15 residues. CDR1 and CDR2 from the germline V gene are SNHLY and FYNNEI. V dropped 7 bases and J dropped 5; count of bases not matched to a gene: 12. The CDR3 reads CASIIGTGPANEQYF. CDR3 DNA sequence: TGTGCCAGCATAATTGGGACAGGGCCAGCGAACGAGCAGTACTTC.

This clone was found a few times. The gene calls are TRBV5-1 and TRBJ1-4; the D is unclear. The CDR3 is made up of 13 amino acids. The germline gives CDR1 SGHRS, CDR2 YFSETQ. Trimming cost V 0 bases and J 8 bases, with 8 bases left between them. CDR3 in amino acids: CASSLGSGEKLFF. Here the CDR3 DNA reads TGCGCCAGCAGCTTGGGATCGGGAGAAAAACTGTTTTTT.

This clone occurred once. The chain has TRBV2 and TRBJ1-5; D remains unclear. The CDR3 spans 14 residues. Germline V CDR1 and CDR2: SNHLY, FYNNEI. Trimming stripped 1 base from V and 5 bases from J, with 9 bases between. As DNA, the CDR3 is TGTGCCAGCAGTGAAGTGGGCGCCGATCAGCCCCAGCATTTT. Its translation is CASSEVGADQPQHF.

This clone was recorded a few times. The gene calls are TRBV27 and TRBJ1-1; 7 nucleotides line up with TRBD1. V trimming: 5 bases; J trimming: 9 bases; junction bases outside the gene matches: 6. The CDR3 sequence is 12 residues long. The germline V gene encodes CDR1 MNHEY and CDR2 SMNVEV (reference sequence). The CDR3 DNA sequence: TGTGCCAGCAGTACCGGGACAGCAAAAGCTTTCTTT. Protein sequence: CASSTGTAKAFF.

V usage is TRBV4-2 and J usage is TRBJ2-7; tentative D call: TRBD2 (5 bases). V was clipped by 0 bases and J by 1 base, with 10 bases between them. This CDR3 comprises 15 residues. CDR1 is LGHNA, CDR2 YNFKEQ, per germline. The CDR3 loop is CASSQELRDSYEQYF. CDR3 coding DNA: TGTGCCAGCAGCCAAGAGTTGAGGGATTCCTACGAGCAGTACTTC.

This clone was found once. This chain links TRBV15 with TRBJ1-3; D ambiguous. Germline V gene lookup returns CDR1 LNHNV and CDR2 YYDKDF (reference sequence). The CDR3 is 15 amino acids. V was pared by 5 bases and J by 0 bases, with 11 bases between. The CDR3 sequence: CATSARVSSGNTIYF. In DNA, the CDR3 is TGTGCCACCAGCGCTAGAGTCTCCTCTGGAAACACCATATATTTT.

The chain's CDR3 is CSGQDTEAFF. DNA of the CDR3: TGCAGCGGGCAGGACACTGAAGCTTTCTTT. The rearrangement joins TRBV29-1 to TRBJ1-1; D uncertain. There are 10 residues in the CDR3. V shed 7 bases and J shed 3 bases, with 6 bases lying between them. Germline V gene data show CDR1 as SQVTM and CDR2 as ANQGSEA.

Comments on this clone: A junction end diverges from the germline sequence, so it may reflect a read error. The gene calls are TRBV6-5 and TRBJ2-1; 8 bases line up with TRBD2. The CDR3 is 15 amino acids. Germline V gene lookup returns CDR1 MNHEY and CDR2 SVGAGI. As DNA, the CDR3 is TGTGCCGGCAGTTACGGGGCGGGGGGTCCCAATGAGCAGTTCTTC. It is translated as CAGSYGAGGPNEQFF.

The chain uses TRBV2 and TRBJ1-5; the D gene is possibly TRBD1 (5 bases). The CDR3 sequence is 19 residues long. Between the trimmed V and J ends, which lost 4 bases and 0 bases, there was a span of 22 bases. Germline CDR1 is SNHLY and CDR2 is FYNNEI. The CDR3 protein is CASSGSGKGFGNSNQPQHF. CDR3 DNA sequence: TGTGCCAGCAGTGGTTCAGGGAAAGGGTTTGGGAATAGCAATCAGCCCCAGCATTTT.